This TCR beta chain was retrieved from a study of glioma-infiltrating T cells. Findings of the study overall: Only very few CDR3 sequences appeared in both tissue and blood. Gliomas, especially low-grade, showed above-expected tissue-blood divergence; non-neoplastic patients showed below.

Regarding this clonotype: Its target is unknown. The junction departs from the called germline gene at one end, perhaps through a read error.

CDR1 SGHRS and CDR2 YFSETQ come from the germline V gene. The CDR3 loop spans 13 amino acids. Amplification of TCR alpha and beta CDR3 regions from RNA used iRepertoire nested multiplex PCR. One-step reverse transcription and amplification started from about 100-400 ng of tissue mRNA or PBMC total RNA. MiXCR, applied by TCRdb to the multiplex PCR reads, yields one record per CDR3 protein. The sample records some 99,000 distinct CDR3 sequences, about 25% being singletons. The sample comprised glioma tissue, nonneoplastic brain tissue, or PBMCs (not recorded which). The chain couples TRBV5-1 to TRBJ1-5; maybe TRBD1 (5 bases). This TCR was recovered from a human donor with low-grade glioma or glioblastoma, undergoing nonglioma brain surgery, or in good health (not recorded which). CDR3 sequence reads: CTSSPQGDQPQHF. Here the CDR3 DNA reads TGCACCAGCAGCCCTCAGGGAGACCAGCCCCAGCATTTT.